This TCR beta chain was obtained from a study of breast tumors, draining lymph nodes, adjacent tissues. Via MiXCR, TCRdb re-called the multiplex PCR reads, giving one row per CDR3 protein. This table has approximately 9,000 distinct CDR3 sequences, around 40% appearing once. This clonotype is medium-sized by share. Its antigen is unidentified. Whole-study results and caveats: Most tumor T cells seemingly derive from lymph node, then expand in tumor. The lymph node origin of tumor T cells was framed as consistent with a hypothesis, not demonstrated. Compared with lymph nodes, tumors were less diverse; compared with nontumor tissue, more. Compared with basal-like, luminal-like tumors shared significantly more repertoire with nontumor tissue.

This receptor was obtained from a female donor with breast cancer. Some clones in this sample may be carry-over from other donors' samples. The sample was tumor-adjacent breast tissue.

DNA for the CDR3: TGTGCCAGCAGTGAACTAGCGGGAGGGCCCGGCAATGAGCAGTTCTTC. Translating gives CASSELAGGPGNEQFF. This chain links TRBV6-4 with TRBJ2-1; 13 bases are shared with TRBD2. V was clipped by 3 bases and J by 6 bases; unmatched bases: 5. From germline, CDR1 is MRHNA and CDR2 SNTAGT. This CDR3 spans 16 amino acids.